These 10 T cell receptor beta chains were sequenced from one sample in a study of T cell responses to AZD1222 COVID-19 vaccine. Using immunoSEQ multiplex PCR, the repertoire was profiled, and TCRdb retains in-frame clones only, with some absent. The sample records some 150,000 clones, 93% being singletons. The sequencing here drew on peripheral blood, taken on day 0 of MenACWY control vaccination. The receptors were sampled from an adult in good health.

This clone appeared once. This chain links TRBV18 with TRBJ1-2; 8 nucleotides align to TRBD1. Germline CDR1 reads KGHSH; CDR2 reads LQKENI. The junction had 6 bases not matched to a gene; V was cut back by 2 bases and J by 4 bases. The CDR3 spans 15 residues. The CDR3 DNA sequence: TGTGCCAGCTCACCAGGGACAGGCGGCATCTATGGCTACACCTTC. Translated, it gives CASSPGTGGIYGYTF.

The gene calls are TRBV5-1 and TRBJ1-1, with unresolved D. CDR3 length: 14 amino acids. The germline V gene has CDR1 SGHRS and CDR2 YFSETQ. Trimming removed 5 bases from V and 3 bases from J, with 14 bases in between. The CDR3 bases are TGCGCCAGCAGTTTAGCCCCCTCGGACACTGAAGCTTTCTTT. This sequence encodes CASSLAPSDTEAFF. Looking up the rest from reference TRBV5-1 and TRBJ1-1 gives the full variable domain: KAGVTQTPRYLIKTRGQQVTLSCSPISGHRSVSWYQQTPGQGLQFLFEYFSETQRNKGNFPGRFSGRQFSNSRSEMNVSTLELGDSALYLCASSLAPSDTEAFFGQGTRLTVV.

The chain couples TRBV5-5 to TRBJ1-2; D possibly corresponds to TRBD1 (5 bases). Germline loops: CDR1 SGHKS, CDR2 YYEKEE (reference sequence). This CDR3 has 16 amino acids. V was shortened by 3 bases and J by 5 bases, with 20 bases between the two germline ends. The CDR3 DNA follows: TGTGCCAGCAGCTGGGAGAAGACAGTCCCCCGGTATGGCTACACCTTC. Encoded protein: CASSWEKTVPRYGYTF.

The chain combines TRBV6-2 or TRBV6-3 with TRBJ1-6; D not certain. The CDR3 covers 14 residues. Germline lookup yields CDR1 MNHEY and CDR2 SVGEGT. Between the trimmed V and J ends, which lost 2 bases and 3 bases, there was a span of 5 bases. CDR3 sequence (DNA): TGTGCCAGCAGTTACCTTGACTATAATTCACCCCTCCACTTT. Protein product: CASSYLDYNSPLHF.

The chain links TRBV10-3 to TRBJ1-2; 8 bases map to TRBD1. V lost 6 bases and J lost 0; bases outside the gene matches: 3. The germline V gene has CDR1 ENHRY and CDR2 SYGVKD. The CDR3 length is 14 residues. This chain's CDR3 is CAIREDRANYGYTF. The CDR3, as DNA: TGTGCCATCAGGGAGGACAGGGCTAACTATGGCTACACCTTC.

In DNA form, the CDR3 reads TGTGCCAGTAACCTGGGGGAGTCTGGAAACACCATATATTTT. Translation: CASNLGESGNTIYF. The rearrangement links TRBV19 to TRBJ1-3, with D perhaps matching TRBD1 (5 bases). CDR1 is LNHDA, CDR2 SQIVND, per germline (reference sequence). The CDR3 is 14 residues long. The V gene lost 7 bases and the J gene lost 1 base, with 11 bases spanning the gap.

The chain links TRBV5-4 to TRBJ2-3; TRBD2 agrees at 12 bases. Unmatched junction bases numbered 15, after V lost 4 bases and J lost 0 bases. The CDR3 runs 20 residues. Per the germline V gene, CDR1 is SGHNT and CDR2 is YYREEE (reference sequence). For the CDR3, the DNA is TGTGCCAGCAGCGCCCCGGGACTAGCGGGCGTCAGCCCTAGCACAGATACGCAGTATTTT. Residues: CASSAPGLAGVSPSTDTQYF.

This chain connects TRBV6-5 to TRBJ1-5, with 7 bases lining up with TRBD1. Germline trimming cut 6 bases from V and 2 bases from J; bases unmatched to any gene: 7. This CDR3 region has 15 residues. CDR1 and CDR2 from the germline V gene are MNHEY and SVGAGI. CDR3 loop: CASRTGNDRNQPQHF. The CDR3 region has the DNA TGTGCCAGCAGGACAGGGAATGACCGCAATCAGCCCCAGCATTTT.

The chain joins TRBV27 to TRBJ2-4; a possible D gene is TRBD2 (5 bases). V was shortened by 2 bases and J by 0 bases, with 17 bases between the two germline ends. CDR3 size: 18 residues. Germline CDR1 MNHEY, CDR2 SMNVEV (reference sequence). CDR3 DNA sequence: TGTGCCAGCAGTTTAGAGGGCCCCCTAACTTTAGCCAAAAACATTCAGTACTTC. Its protein product is CASSLEGPLTLAKNIQYF.

The gene calls are TRBV6-1 and TRBJ1-1; D is ambiguous. V was clipped by 1 base and J by 2 bases, with 8 bases between them. Looked up from germline, CDR1 is MNHNS and CDR2 is SASEGT. The CDR3 consists of 14 residues. The CDR3 here is CASSEGQLNTEAFF. The CDR3 DNA reads as TGTGCCAGCAGTGAAGGGCAGCTTAACACTGAAGCTTTCTTT.